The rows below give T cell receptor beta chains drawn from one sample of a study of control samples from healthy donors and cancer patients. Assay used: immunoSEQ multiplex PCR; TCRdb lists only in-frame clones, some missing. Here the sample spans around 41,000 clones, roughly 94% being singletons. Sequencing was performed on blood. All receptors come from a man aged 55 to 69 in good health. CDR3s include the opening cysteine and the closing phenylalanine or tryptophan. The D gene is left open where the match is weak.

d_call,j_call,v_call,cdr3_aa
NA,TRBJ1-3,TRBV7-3,CASSLFRPSGSGNTIYF
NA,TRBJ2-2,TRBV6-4,CASSGSPAGHPAFTGELFF
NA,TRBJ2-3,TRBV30,CAWSVLGRYTDTQYF
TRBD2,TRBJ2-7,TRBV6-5,CASSYFSGSVNEQYF
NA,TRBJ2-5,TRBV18,CASSPRRGQETQYF
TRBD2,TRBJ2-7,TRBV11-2,CASSGGAGGRSYEQYF
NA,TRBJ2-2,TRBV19,CASSLRTGGELFF
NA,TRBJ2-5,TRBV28,CASSLSRRETQYF
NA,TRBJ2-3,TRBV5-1,CASSSGKARDWGRDTQYF
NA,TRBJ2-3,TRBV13,CASSLGGTDTQYF
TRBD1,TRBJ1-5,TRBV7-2,CASSLQGTANQPQHF
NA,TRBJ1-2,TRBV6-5,CASRERGNYGYTF
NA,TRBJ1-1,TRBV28,CASSTLTENTEAFF
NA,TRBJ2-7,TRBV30,CAWSNNPDTVYEQYF
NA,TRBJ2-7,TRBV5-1,CASSLAPGPYEQYF
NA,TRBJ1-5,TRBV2,CATGRDYGGNQPQHF
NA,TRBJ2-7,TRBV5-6,CASSLSLDDGIYEQYF
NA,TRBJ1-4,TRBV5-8,CATELGGEKLFF
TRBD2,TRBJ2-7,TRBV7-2,CASSPVAGDEQYF
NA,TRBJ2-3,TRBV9,CASSVVGYSTDTQYF
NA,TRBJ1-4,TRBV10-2,CASRHRERDEKLFF
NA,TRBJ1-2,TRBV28,CASRRPIPGDGYTF
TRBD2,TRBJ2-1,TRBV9,CASSVDNAGGLLNEQFF
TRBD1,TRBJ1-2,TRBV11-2,CASSLGVGGRFRDNYGYTF
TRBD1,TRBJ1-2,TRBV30,CAWSVETGGNYGYTF
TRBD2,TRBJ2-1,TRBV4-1,CASSQSPGLAGNEQFF
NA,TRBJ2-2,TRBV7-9,CASSLALGELFF
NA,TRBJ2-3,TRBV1,CTSSQRKPGYPDTQYF
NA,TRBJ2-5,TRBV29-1,CSAANLGGSVGETQYF
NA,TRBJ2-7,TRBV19,CASSSGLFRGPNPYEQYF
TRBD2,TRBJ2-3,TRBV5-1,CASSLGSGGLAGEADTQYF
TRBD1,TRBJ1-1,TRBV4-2,CASRISGTVKMNTEAFF
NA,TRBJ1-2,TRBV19,CASASPNYGYTF
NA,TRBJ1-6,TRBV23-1,CASSREEDSPLHF
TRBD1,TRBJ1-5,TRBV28,CASSLTGTGGTQPQHF
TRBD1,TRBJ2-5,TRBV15,CATSYGQGDEETQYF
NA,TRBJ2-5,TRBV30,CAWTEITPSLETQYF
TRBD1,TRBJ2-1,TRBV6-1,CASSRGQGFFNEQFF
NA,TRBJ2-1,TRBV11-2,CASSQGRLPYNEQFF
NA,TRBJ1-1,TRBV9,CASSVGGVNMNTEAFF
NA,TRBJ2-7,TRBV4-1,CANPWTYEQYF
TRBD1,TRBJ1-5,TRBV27,CASSLYPTGANNQPQHF
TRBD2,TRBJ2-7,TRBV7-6,CASSLGTSGSFSEQYF
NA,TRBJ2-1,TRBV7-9,CASSPGITNNEQFF
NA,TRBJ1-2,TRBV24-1,CATSGTGGDYGYTF
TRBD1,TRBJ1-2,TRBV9,CASSFQGAGTYGYTF
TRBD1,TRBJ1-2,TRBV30,CAWRVDRGKGYTF
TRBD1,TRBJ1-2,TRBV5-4,CASSLPGGNNYGYTF
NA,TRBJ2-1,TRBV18,CASSREAGAFPYNEQFF
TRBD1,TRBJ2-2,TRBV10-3,CAIRPGQGNTGELFF
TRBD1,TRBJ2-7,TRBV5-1,CASTPTQGDYEQYF
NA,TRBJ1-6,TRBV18,CASSPLEGSIDSPLHF
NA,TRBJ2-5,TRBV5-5,CASSPLWGQETQYF
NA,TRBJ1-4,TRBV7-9,CASSLERGRNEKLFF
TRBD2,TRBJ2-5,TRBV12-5,CASGLSEGLAGGRLGTQYF
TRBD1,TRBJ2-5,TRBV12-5,CASGLVPDRGIETQYF
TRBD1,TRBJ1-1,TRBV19,CASSIGQGKVETEAFF
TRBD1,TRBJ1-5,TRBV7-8,CASSLGDRGGQPQHF